This T cell receptor (beta chain) was identified in a study of blood T cell repertoires in COVID-19. On the study more broadly: Samples came from the United States, Italy and Spain, spanning acute and convalescent COVID-19. PBMCs, B-cell-depleted T cells, or T cells provided the cDNA or gDNA that made up the material.

Per the authors' pipeline: Estimation of nucleated cell counts was performed using reference gene primer amplification. The table came from immunoSEQ multiplex PCR; TCRdb's copy has only in-frame clones and leaves some out. Clonal size and the V and J genes are those of that table, whereas D and trimming came from the DNA. Counted here are approximately 250,000 clones, 88% occurring once; the ten biggest clones make up about 9.4%. Patients at the Seattle site were enrolled during active infection and followed longitudinally. The CDR3 extends over 15 amino acids. V was pared by 6 bases and J by 7 bases, with 16 bases between. The germline V gene has CDR1 MGHDK and CDR2 SYGVNS.

This chain connects TRBV25-1 to TRBJ1-6; D is perhaps TRBD1 (6 bases). The sequence was obtained from a woman in her seventies with COVID-19, enrolled during active disease. The sequencing input was peripheral blood. The CDR3 protein is CASSTPGQTNSPLHF. The CDR3 nucleotides are TGTGCCAGCAGCACCCCGGGACAAACGAATTCACCCCTCCACTTT.